Listed here are 10 T cell receptor beta chains from one sample, sequenced in a study of molecular identifiers for immune sequencing clone quantification. TCRdb re-analysed the PCR reads in MiXCR, keeping a single row per CDR3 protein. The sample lists 85,000 to 130,000 distinct CDR3 sequences; roughly a third were seen once. The sample was naive CD8+ T cells from blood, with Jurkat cell RNA spiked in. Documented subset: FACS-sorted CD8+CD4-CCR7+CD45RA+ naive T cells. Receptors originate from a human donor in good health. Some libraries in this study had Jurkat cell RNA spiked in.

This clonotype was picked up many times. This rearrangement joins TRBV4-2 to TRBJ2-7; a possible D gene is TRBD1 (6 bases). Germline V lookup: CDR1 LGHNA, CDR2 YNFKEQ. V was pared by 4 bases and J by 1 base, with 11 bases between. The CDR3 contains 14 residues. The CDR3 region is CASSPQGQSYEQYF. Here the CDR3 DNA reads TGTGCCAGCAGCCCGCAAGGACAGTCCTACGAGCAGTACTTC.

Of note for this clonotype: A much more abundant neighbour one base away suggests this may be a read error. The gene calls are TRBV4-3 and TRBJ2-3; TRBD2 aligns across 9 bases. The CDR3 extends over 15 amino acids. CDR1 and CDR2 from the germline V gene are LGHNA and YSLEER. V shed 6 bases and J 6 bases; nucleotides not matched to a gene: 10. The CDR3 is CASSPLAGVVDTQYF. The CDR3 DNA follows: TGCGCCAGCAGTCCGTTAGCGGGAGTGGTGGATACGCAGTATTTT.

In regard to this clonotype: The conserved phenylalanine or tryptophan is not found at the CDR3 terminus, so this likely reflects a read error. The chain links TRBV7-2 to TRBJ1-4, with TRBD1 identical over 7 bases. Unmatched junction bases numbered 8, after V lost 5 bases and J lost 2 bases. The CDR3 totals 16 residues. Looked up from germline, CDR1 is SGHTA and CDR2 is FQGNSA. The DNA of the CDR3 is TGTGCCAGCAGCGCCCAGGGGGAGGCCACTAATGAAAAACTGTTTTAT. Translation: CASSAQGEATNEKLFY.

This clonotype was counted ten times or more. The chain is built from TRBV2 and TRBJ2-7; D remains unclear. CDR1 and CDR2 from the germline V gene are SNHLY and FYNNEI. There are 11 residues in the CDR3. V was shortened by 8 bases and J by 2 bases, with 7 bases between the two germline ends. CDR3 residues: CASRRTYEQYF. Here the CDR3 DNA reads TGTGCCAGCCGGAGAACCTACGAGCAGTACTTC.

The rearrangement links TRBV2 to TRBJ2-3, with D tentatively TRBD2 (5 bases). Germline-derived CDR1 and CDR2 are SNHLY and FYNNEI. Trimming removed 11 bases from V and 2 bases from J, with 17 bases in between. There are 14 residues in the CDR3. The CDR3 sequence is CACITKGVTDTQYF. CDR3 nucleotide sequence: TGTGCCTGCATCACCAAGGGAGTCACAGATACGCAGTATTTT.

On this clonotype itself: Since the CDR3 does not end with the conserved phenylalanine or tryptophan, this likely comes from a read error. This chain connects TRBV20-1 to TRBJ2-5; a weak D match, TRBD2 (5 bases). The V end was cut by 3 bases, the J end by 0 bases, with 20 bases between. CDR1 and CDR2 from the germline V gene are DFQATT and SNEGSKA (reference sequence). This CDR3 comprises 17 residues. The chain's CDR3 is CSARSTCGLGYQETQYI. The CDR3 DNA reads as TGCAGTGCTAGGAGTACTTGCGGGCTGGGGTACCAAGAGACCCAGTACATC.

This rearrangement joins TRBV20-1 to TRBJ1-6, with D hard to call. The CDR3 has 17 residues. Trimming took 2 bases from V and 4 from J, leaving 18 bases between them. Germline-derived CDR1 and CDR2 are DFQATT and SNEGSKA (reference sequence). The CDR3 is CSARYQEGIYYNSPLHF. Written as DNA, the CDR3 is TGCAGTGCTAGATATCAAGAGGGAATATATTATAATTCACCCCTCCACTTT.

The chain joins TRBV4-1 to TRBJ2-1; no firm D call. Germline CDR1 and CDR2: MGHRA and YSYEKL. This CDR3 has 15 amino acids. Trimming pared 2 bases from V and 4 bases from J, leaving 12 bases between. CDR3 bases: TGCGCCAGCAGCCAATATGAGAGAGCGTACAATGAGCAGTTCTTC. Translated, it gives CASSQYERAYNEQFF.

As to this clonotype: One junction end does not reproduce the germline sequence, and a read error may be involved. The genes are TRBV20-1 and TRBJ2-2; TRBD2 matches at 7 bases. CDR3 length equals 13 residues. CDR1 is DFQATT, CDR2 SNEGSKA, per germline (reference sequence). CDR3: CSATLAGSGELVF. For the CDR3, the DNA is TGCAGTGCTACACTAGCAGGGAGCGGGGAGCTGGTTTTT.

V is TRBV5-1 and J is TRBJ1-1, with D unresolved. The CDR3 is 12 amino acids. Germline V gives CDR1 SGHRS, CDR2 YFSETQ. V was shortened by 1 base and J by 5 bases, with 6 bases between the two germline ends. The CDR3 reads CASSLSRTEAFF. CDR3 nucleotide sequence: TGCGCCAGCAGCTTGAGTAGGACTGAAGCTTTCTTT.